This entry is about one T cell receptor (beta chain). The antigen is not known. The data derive from a study of cytomegalovirus exposure and HLA in healthy donors. Findings of the study overall: Accounts indicate the classifier identified cytomegalovirus status with strong specificity and sensitivity. A previous analysis found most TCR beta V segments productive roughly 87% or roughly 30% of the time.

Vbeta (60) and Jbeta (13) primers were used in the PCR. Clones were sequenced by immunoSEQ multiplex PCR, and TCRdb holds only the in-frame ones, with some missing. The sample has approximately 180,000 clones, 70% to 80% seen once; the top ten hold 3% to 4.5%. The CDR3 has 13 residues. Germline CDR1 LGHNA, CDR2 YNFKEQ. The V end was cut by 0 bases, the J end by 6 bases, with 6 bases between. The receptor was derived from a woman aged 55-70 years in good health and CMV-seropositive. This sequence joins TRBV4-2 and TRBJ2-1; D perhaps matches TRBD1 (6 bases). Input material: PBMCs. The CDR3 sequence: CASSQEGGNEQFF. CDR3 in DNA: TGTGCCAGCAGCCAAGAAGGGGGCAATGAGCAGTTCTTC.